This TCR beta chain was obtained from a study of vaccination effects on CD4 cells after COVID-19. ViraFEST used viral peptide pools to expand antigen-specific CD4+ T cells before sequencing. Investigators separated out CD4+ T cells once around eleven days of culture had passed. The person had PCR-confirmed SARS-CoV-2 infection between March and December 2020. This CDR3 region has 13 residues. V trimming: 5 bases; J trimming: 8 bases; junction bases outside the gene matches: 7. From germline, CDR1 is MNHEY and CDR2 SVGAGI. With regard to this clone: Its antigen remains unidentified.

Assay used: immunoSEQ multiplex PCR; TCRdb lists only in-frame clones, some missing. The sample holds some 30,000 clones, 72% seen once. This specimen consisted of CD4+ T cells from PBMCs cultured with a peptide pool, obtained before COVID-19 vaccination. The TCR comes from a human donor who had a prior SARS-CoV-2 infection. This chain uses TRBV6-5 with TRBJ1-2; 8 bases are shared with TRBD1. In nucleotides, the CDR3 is TGTGCCAGCAGTCTCCAGGGGGCTTGGGGCTACACCTTC. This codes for CASSLQGAWGYTF.